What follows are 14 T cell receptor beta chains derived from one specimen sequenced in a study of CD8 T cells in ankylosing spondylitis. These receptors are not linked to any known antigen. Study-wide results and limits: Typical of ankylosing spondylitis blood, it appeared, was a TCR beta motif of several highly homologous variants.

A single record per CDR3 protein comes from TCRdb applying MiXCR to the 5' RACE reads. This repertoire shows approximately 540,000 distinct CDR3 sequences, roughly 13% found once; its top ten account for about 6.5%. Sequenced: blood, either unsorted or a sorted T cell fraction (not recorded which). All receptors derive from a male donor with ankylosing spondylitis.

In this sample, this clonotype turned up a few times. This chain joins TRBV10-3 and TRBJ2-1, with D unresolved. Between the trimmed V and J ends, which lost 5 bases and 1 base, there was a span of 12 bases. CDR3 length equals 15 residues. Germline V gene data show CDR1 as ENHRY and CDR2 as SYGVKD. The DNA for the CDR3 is TGTGCCATCAGTTCCCAACTTCCTTCCTACAATGAGCAGTTCTTC. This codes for CAISSQLPSYNEQFF.

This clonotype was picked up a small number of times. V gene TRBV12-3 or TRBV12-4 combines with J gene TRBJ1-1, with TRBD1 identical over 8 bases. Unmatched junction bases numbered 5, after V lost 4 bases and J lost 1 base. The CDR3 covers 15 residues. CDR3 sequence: CASSWEDRANTEAFF. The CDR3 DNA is TGTGCCAGCAGTTGGGAGGACAGGGCGAACACTGAAGCTTTCTTT.

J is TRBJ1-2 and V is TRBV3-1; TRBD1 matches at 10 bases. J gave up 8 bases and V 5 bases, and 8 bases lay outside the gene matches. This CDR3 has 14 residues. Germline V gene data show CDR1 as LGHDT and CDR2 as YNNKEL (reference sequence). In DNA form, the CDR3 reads TGTGCCAGCAGCGCCCCGGGACAGGGGTACGGCTACACCTTC. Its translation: CASSAPGQGYGYTF.

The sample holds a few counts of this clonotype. CDR3 in amino acids: CASSPRLAGGGYEQYF. CDR3 bases: TGTGCCAGCAGCCCTAGACTAGCGGGAGGGGGATACGAGCAGTACTTC. The V gene is TRBV7-2, the J gene TRBJ2-7, with 14 bases lining up with TRBD2. In germline, CDR1 is SGHTA, CDR2 FQGNSA. V dropped 5 bases and J dropped 4; count of bases not matched to a gene: 7. This CDR3 has 16 residues. Filled out from reference TRBV7-2 and TRBJ2-7, the complete variable domain reads GAGVSQSPSNKVTEKGKDVELRCDPISGHTALYWYRQSLGQGLEFLIYFQGNSAPDKSGLPSDRFSAERTGGSVSTLTIQRTQQEDSAVYLCASSPRLAGGGYEQYFGPGTRLTVT.

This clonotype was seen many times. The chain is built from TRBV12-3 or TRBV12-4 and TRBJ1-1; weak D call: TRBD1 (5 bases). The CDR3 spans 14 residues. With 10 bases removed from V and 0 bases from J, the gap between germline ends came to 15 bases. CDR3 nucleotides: TGTGCCACTTTGGGAGACAGCATGAACACTGAAGCTTTCTTT. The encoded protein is CATLGDSMNTEAFF.

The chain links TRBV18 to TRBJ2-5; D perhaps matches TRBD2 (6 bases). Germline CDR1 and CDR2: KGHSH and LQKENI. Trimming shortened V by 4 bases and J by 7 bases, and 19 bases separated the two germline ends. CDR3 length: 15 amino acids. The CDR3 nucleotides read TGTGCCAGCTCACTCCCGGGACTCGAATATGGGACCCAGTACTTC. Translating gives CASSLPGLEYGTQYF.

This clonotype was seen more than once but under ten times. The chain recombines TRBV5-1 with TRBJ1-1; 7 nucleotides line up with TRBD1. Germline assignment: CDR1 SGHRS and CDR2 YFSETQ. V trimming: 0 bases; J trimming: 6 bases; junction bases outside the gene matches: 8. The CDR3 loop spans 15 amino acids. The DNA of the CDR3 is TGCGCCAGCAGCTTGGTGGGCAGGGGGACCGCTGAAGCTTTCTTT. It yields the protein CASSLVGRGTAEAFF.

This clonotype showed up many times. The CDR3 spells CAITWDRVYEQYF. In DNA form, the CDR3 reads TGTGCCATCACCTGGGACAGGGTTTACGAGCAGTACTTC. The chain uses TRBV10-3 and TRBJ2-7, with TRBD1 matching 9 bases. J was trimmed by 4 bases and V by 7 bases; bases with no gene match: 5. CDR1 and CDR2 (germline): ENHRY, SYGVKD. The CDR3 loop spans 13 amino acids.

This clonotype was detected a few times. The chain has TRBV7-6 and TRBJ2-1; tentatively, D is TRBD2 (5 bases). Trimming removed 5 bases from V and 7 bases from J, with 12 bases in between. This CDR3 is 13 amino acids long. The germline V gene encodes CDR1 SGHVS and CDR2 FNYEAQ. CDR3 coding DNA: TGTGCCAGCAGCCTCTTTGGGGAGAATGAGCAGTTCTTC. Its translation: CASSLFGENEQFF.

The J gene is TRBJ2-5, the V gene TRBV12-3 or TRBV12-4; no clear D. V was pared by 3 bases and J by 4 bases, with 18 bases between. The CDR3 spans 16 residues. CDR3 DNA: TGTGCCAGCAGTTTTGGCACAGACATTCCGGGAGAGACCCAGTACTTC. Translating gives CASSFGTDIPGETQYF.

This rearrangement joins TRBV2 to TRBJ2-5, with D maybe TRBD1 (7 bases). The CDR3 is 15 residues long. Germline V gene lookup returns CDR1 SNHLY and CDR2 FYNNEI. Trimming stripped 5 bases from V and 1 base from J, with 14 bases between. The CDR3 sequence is CASSFRGTAQETQYF. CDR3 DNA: TGTGCCAGCAGTTTCCGCGGGACAGCCCAAGAGACCCAGTACTTC.

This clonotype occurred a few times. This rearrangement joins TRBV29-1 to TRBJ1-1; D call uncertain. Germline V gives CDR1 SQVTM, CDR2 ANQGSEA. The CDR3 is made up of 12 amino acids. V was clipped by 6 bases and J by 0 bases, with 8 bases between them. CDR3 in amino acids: CSVNPLNTEAFF. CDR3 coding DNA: TGCAGCGTCAATCCACTGAACACTGAAGCTTTCTTT.

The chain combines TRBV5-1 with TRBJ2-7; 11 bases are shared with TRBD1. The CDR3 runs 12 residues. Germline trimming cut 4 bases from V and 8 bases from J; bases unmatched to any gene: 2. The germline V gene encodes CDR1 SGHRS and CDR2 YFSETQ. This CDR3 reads CASSRDRGKQYF. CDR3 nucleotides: TGCGCCAGCAGCCGGGACAGGGGGAAGCAGTACTTC.

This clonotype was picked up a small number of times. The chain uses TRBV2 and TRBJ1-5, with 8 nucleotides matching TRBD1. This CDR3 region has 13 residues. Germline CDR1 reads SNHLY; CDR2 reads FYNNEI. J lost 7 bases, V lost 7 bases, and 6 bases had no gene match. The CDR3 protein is CASNLQGGQPQHF. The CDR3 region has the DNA TGTGCCAGCAATTTACAGGGGGGCCAGCCCCAGCATTTT.